These T cell receptor beta chains were read from a single sample in a study of T cell changes during pregnancy in multiple sclerosis. Some clones are missing from TCRdb's copy, which holds only in-frame ones; the method was immunoSEQ multiplex PCR. The table has 60,000 to 65,000 clones, less than 95% seen once. This specimen consisted of peripheral blood, obtained in the second trimester of pregnancy. Receptors originate from a female donor in good health, enrolled as a control in a pregnancy study. Each CDR3 is given without its conserved first and last residue.

v_call	cdr3_aa
TRBV19	ASSIDQNYGYT
TRBV2	ASSTDRIQAF
TRBV2	ASSPGLAGGASYEQY
TRBV28	ASSLPLRLTSTDTQY
TRBV2	ASCGQGANIQY
TRBV30	AWSDRAGLRNQPQH
TRBV11-3	ASSPRRSDEETQY
TRBV6-5	ASSYSGGAGGTEAF
TRBV11-1	ASTLPRGGYNEQF
TRBV6-5	ASSTTGLSYEQY
TRBV28	ASRLRLASYEQY
TRBV29-1	SVAGQDNEKLF
TRBV10-2	ASRRELLAYEQY
TRBV2	ASSDPGETTEAF